This passage covers 7 T cell receptor beta chains from one sample sequenced in a study of T cells in Graves' hyperthyroidism and ophthalmopathy. TCR beta CDR3 sequences were amplified from RNA transcripts. Researchers ran a first-round RT-PCR on the TCR CDR3 using the HTBI primer set. TCRdb reanalysed the multiplex PCR reads using MiXCR and keeps one entry per CDR3 protein. Among about 280,000 distinct CDR3 sequences listed, 20% to 30% were seen once. The sequenced material came from blood. The receptors originated from a man between 35 and 55 years old with Graves' hyperthyroidism that later progressed to Graves' ophthalmopathy.

This chain uses TRBV6-5 with TRBJ2-5; D unresolved. CDR1 is MNHEY, CDR2 SVGAGI, per germline. The V end lost 2 bases, the J end lost 7 bases, and 8 bases lay between the germline ends. This CDR3 is 12 amino acids long. The CDR3 nucleotides read TGTGCCAGCAGTTACATATCGGGGACCCAGTACTTC. Translating it yields CASSYISGTQYF.

This clonotype was detected ten times or more. This chain links TRBV19 with TRBJ1-1; 10 bases line up with TRBD1. The junction had 9 bases not matched to a gene; V was cut back by 5 bases and J by 3 bases. CDR3 size: 16 residues. Germline lookup yields CDR1 LNHDA and CDR2 SQIVND (reference sequence). The CDR3: CASSPRQGADYTEAFF. The CDR3 region has the DNA TGTGCCAGTAGTCCGAGACAGGGGGCGGATTACACTGAAGCTTTCTTT.

This clonotype was recorded at least ten times. This sequence joins TRBV6-1 and TRBJ1-1; a possible D gene is TRBD1 (6 bases). Germline V gene lookup returns CDR1 MNHNS and CDR2 SASEGT. The CDR3 is 14 residues long. V shed 10 bases and J shed 1 base, with 16 bases lying between them. This CDR3 reads CATRPGAANTEAFF. The CDR3 region has the DNA TGTGCCACTCGCCCAGGGGCCGCGAACACTGAAGCTTTCTTT.

This clonotype was recorded many times. V usage is TRBV4-1 and J usage is TRBJ2-7, with 9 positions matching TRBD2. J gave up 0 bases and V 1 base, and 4 bases lay outside the gene matches. There are 16 residues in the CDR3. Germline V CDR1 and CDR2: MGHRA, YSYEKL. The CDR3 protein is CASSQGLSGGSYEQYF. In DNA, the CDR3 is TGCGCCAGCAGCCAAGGACTTAGCGGGGGCTCCTACGAGCAGTACTTC.

This rearrangement joins TRBV20-1 to TRBJ2-5, with TRBD1 identical over 11 bases. Trimming at V came to 3 bases and at J to 5 bases, leaving 14 bases not matched to a gene. CDR3 length: 17 residues. Per germline, CDR1 DFQATT and CDR2 SNEGSKA (reference sequence). The CDR3 bases are TGCAGTGCTAGGTCCTACCTGGACAGGGGGCTTGGGGAGACCCAGTACTTC. As protein: CSARSYLDRGLGETQYF.

This clonotype has ten or more counts. The chain has TRBV20-1 and TRBJ1-3; D is perhaps TRBD1 (6 bases). Trimming took off 5 bases at V and 4 bases at J, with 12 bases between the two ends. The CDR3 loop spans 13 amino acids. Germline V gives CDR1 DFQATT, CDR2 SNEGSKA (reference sequence). The CDR3 DNA reads as TGCAGTGCTCAGAGGGGGAAAGGAAACACCATATATTTT. This gives the protein CSAQRGKGNTIYF.

This clonotype was counted ten times or more. The CDR3 nucleotides are TGCGCCAGCAGCTTGACCAAAACCTACGAGCAGTACTTC. Translation gives CASSLTKTYEQYF. The rearrangement joins TRBV5-1 to TRBJ2-7; no clear D. In germline, CDR1 is SGHRS, CDR2 YFSETQ. The CDR3 contains 13 residues. The V end lost 1 base, the J end lost 2 bases, and 7 bases lay between the germline ends.